This TCR beta chain was captured by sequencing in a study of a mutant IDH1 vaccine in newly diagnosed glioma. Time point meaning: week 11, during vaccination. In the vaccine, a single dose held 300 ug of the mutant IDH1 20-mer peptide, along with topical imiquimod. Each astrocytoma in the donors was new, WHO grade 3 or 4, IDH1-mutant and ATRX-lost. To note about this clone: As yet, its antigen is unknown.

Trimming took 3 bases from V and 8 from J, leaving 17 bases between them. CDR3 length: 15 amino acids. Germline CDR1 is LNHDA and CDR2 is SQIVND (reference sequence). Repertoires were generated with immunoSEQ multiplex PCR, while TCRdb's copy carries only in-frame clones and drops some. The sample holds under 150,000 clones, about 80% seen once. Sequences were derived from PBMCs, sampled from a glioma patient whose treatment included an IDH1 peptide vaccine. The sequence was collected from a man aged 40-49 years with glioma. This sequence joins TRBV19 and TRBJ2-1; D may be TRBD2 (5 bases). CDR3 amino acids: CASSIGVLGGDEQFF. The CDR3 nucleotides read TGTGCCAGTAGTATTGGAGTCTTAGGAGGAGATGAGCAGTTCTTC.